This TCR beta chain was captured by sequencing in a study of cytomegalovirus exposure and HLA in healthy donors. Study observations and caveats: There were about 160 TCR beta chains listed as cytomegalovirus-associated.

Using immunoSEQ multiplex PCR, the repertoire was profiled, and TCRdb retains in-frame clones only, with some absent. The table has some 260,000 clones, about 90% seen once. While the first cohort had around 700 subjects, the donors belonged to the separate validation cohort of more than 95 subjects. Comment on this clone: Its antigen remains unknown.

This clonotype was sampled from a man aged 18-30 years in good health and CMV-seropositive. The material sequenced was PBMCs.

CDR3 coding DNA: TGTGCCAGCAGCTTGACAGCGGGAGGTGGAGAGACCCAGTACTTC. Translated, it gives CASSLTAGGGETQYF. V usage is TRBV5-4 and J usage is TRBJ2-5; 9 bases agree with TRBD2. The CDR3 length is 15 residues. From germline, CDR1 is SGHNT and CDR2 YYREEE (reference sequence). V was pared by 1 base and J by 4 bases, with 5 bases of the junction left unmatched.